Listed below are T cell receptor beta chains from one sample, sequenced in a study of technical replicates of blood from a few donors. Sequencing used immunoSEQ multiplex PCR; TCRdb keeps in-frame clones, though not all of them. The sample has some 79,000 clones, more than 85% seen once. Material: T cells isolated from PBMCs. All receptors derive from a human donor in good health. Some clones in this sample may be carry-over from other donors' samples. Both conserved end residues are part of each CDR3. D genes are given only for firm matches.

d_call j_call v_call cdr3_nt cdr3_aa
TRBD2 TRBJ2-5 TRBV7-9 TGTGCCAGCAGTCGGGAGGGGGGACTGAAAGAGACCCAGTACTTC CASSREGGLKETQYF
. TRBJ1-5 TRBV2 TGTGCCAGCGTTCGGGGGGCAAGCAATCAGCCCCAGCATTTT CASVRGASNQPQHF
TRBD2 TRBJ2-1 TRBV13 TGTGCCAGCAGCTACAGACTAGCGGACTGGAGCTCCTACAATGAGCAGTTCTTC CASSYRLADWSSYNEQFF
. TRBJ2-7 TRBV4-3 TGCGCCAGCAGCCAAGACCCATACGACTCCCGATTTGAGATATACGAGCAGTACTTC CASSQDPYDSRFEIYEQYF
. TRBJ2-5 TRBV7-8 TGTGCCAGCAGCTTAACAGGGAAAGCAGAGACCCAGTACTTC CASSLTGKAETQYF
. TRBJ2-1 TRBV27 TGTGCCAGCAGTTTGTTAACGGCCGGCGGCGGCGCCTACAATGAGCAGTTCTTC CASSLLTAGGGAYNEQFF
TRBD1 TRBJ2-3 TRBV25-1 TGTGCCAGCAGTTTTGCCGGGACAGCTAGCACAGATACGCAGTATTTT CASSFAGTASTDTQYF
. TRBJ2-2 TRBV11-3 TGTGCCAGCAGCGAGCAGCCAACCTGGAGTGGACTACCCGGGGAGCTGTTTTTT CASSEQPTWSGLPGELFF
. TRBJ1-2 TRBV11-3 TGTGCCAGCAGCTCCGACTTCGGCATTGGTTATGGCTACACCTTC CASSSDFGIGYGYTF
. TRBJ2-3 TRBV5-1 TGCGCCAGCAGCCATCAGCGTCAGGGGGGACTAGATACGCAGTATTTT CASSHQRQGGLDTQYF